This is a list of T cell receptor beta chains from one sample in a study of blood T cell repertoires in COVID-19. Clones were sequenced by immunoSEQ multiplex PCR, and TCRdb holds only the in-frame ones, with some missing. This sample has more than 55,000 clones, with 80% to 90% found just once. Sequenced: peripheral blood. The receptors here all came from a woman in her fifties or sixties with COVID-19, enrolled during active disease. Both conserved end residues are part of each CDR3. D genes are given only for firm matches. Expanded clones get a size class; other rows say once, few or many, or leave the size out.

j_call: TRBJ2-5; clone_size: -; v_call: TRBV5-1; d_call: TRBD1; cdr3_length: 14; cdr3_aa: CASSGGTGPETQYF; cdr3_nt: TGCGCCAGCAGCGGGGGGACAGGTCCGGAGACCCAGTACTTC
j_call: TRBJ1-2; clone_size: -; v_call: TRBV6-5; d_call: TRBD1; cdr3_length: 14; cdr3_aa: CASSRDRGQRGYTF; cdr3_nt: TGTGCCAGCAGCAGGGACAGGGGGCAGCGTGGCTACACCTTC
j_call: TRBJ2-5; clone_size: -; v_call: TRBV24-1; d_call: -; cdr3_length: 13; cdr3_aa: CATQRQSQETQYF; cdr3_nt: TGTGCCACCCAACGACAGTCTCAAGAGACCCAGTACTTC
j_call: TRBJ2-1; clone_size: -; v_call: TRBV6-2/TRBV6-3; d_call: -; cdr3_length: 13; cdr3_aa: CASSPTRYNEQFF; cdr3_nt: TGTGCCAGCAGCCCGACTCGTTACAATGAGCAGTTCTTC
j_call: TRBJ2-1; clone_size: -; v_call: TRBV6-6; d_call: TRBD2; cdr3_length: 18; cdr3_aa: CASSLRLAGFASYNEQFF; cdr3_nt: TGTGCCAGCAGTCTGCGACTAGCGGGATTCGCCTCCTACAATGAGCAGTTCTTC
j_call: TRBJ2-1; clone_size: once; v_call: TRBV24-1; d_call: -; cdr3_length: 14; cdr3_aa: CATSVAGKVDEQFF; cdr3_nt: TGTGCCACCAGTGTGGCGGGAAAGGTTGATGAGCAGTTCTTC
j_call: TRBJ2-7; clone_size: -; v_call: TRBV7-9; d_call: TRBD1; cdr3_length: 14; cdr3_aa: CASSFGTVSYEQYF; cdr3_nt: TGTGCCAGCAGCTTTGGGACAGTCTCCTACGAGCAGTACTTC
j_call: TRBJ2-5; clone_size: few; v_call: TRBV7-8; d_call: TRBD1; cdr3_length: 15; cdr3_aa: CASTHLGGAEETQYF; cdr3_nt: TGTGCCAGCACCCATCTAGGGGGCGCGGAAGAGACCCAGTACTTC
j_call: TRBJ1-5; clone_size: -; v_call: TRBV6-2/TRBV6-3; d_call: -; cdr3_length: 14; cdr3_aa: CASSRAGAGQPQHF; cdr3_nt: TGTGCCAGCAGCCGGGCGGGGGCGGGCCAGCCCCAGCATTTT
j_call: TRBJ2-5; clone_size: -; v_call: TRBV3-1/TRBV3-2; d_call: -; cdr3_length: 14; cdr3_aa: CASSQGAQGETQYF; cdr3_nt: TGTGCCAGCAGCCAAGGGGCACAGGGAGAGACCCAGTACTTC